This T cell receptor (beta chain) was captured by sequencing in a study of cytomegalovirus exposure and HLA in healthy donors. Data came from immunoSEQ multiplex PCR; TCRdb stores just in-frame clones and leaves some out. In the table there are about 330,000 clones, roughly 85% of which are singletons. The germline CDR1 and CDR2 sequences are SGHNT and YYREEE (reference sequence). The CDR3 runs 16 residues. The V gene lost 0 bases and the J gene lost 1 base, with 13 bases spanning the gap. Sequenced: PBMCs. This sequence was found in a woman aged 18-35 years in good health and CMV-seronegative. V gene TRBV5-4 combines with J gene TRBJ1-2; a weak D match, TRBD1 (6 bases). CDR3 bases: TGTGCCAGCAGCTTGGGGGGGCGTCCGATTAACTATGGCTACACCTTC. Residues: CASSLGGRPINYGYTF. The variable domain in full, with the rest retrieved from reference TRBV5-4 and TRBJ1-2, is ETGVTQSPTHLIKTRGQQVTLRCSSQSGHNTVSWYQQALGQGPQFIFQYYREEENGRGNFPPRFSGLQFPNYSSELNVNALELDDSALYLCASSLGGRPINYGYTFGSGTRLTVV.